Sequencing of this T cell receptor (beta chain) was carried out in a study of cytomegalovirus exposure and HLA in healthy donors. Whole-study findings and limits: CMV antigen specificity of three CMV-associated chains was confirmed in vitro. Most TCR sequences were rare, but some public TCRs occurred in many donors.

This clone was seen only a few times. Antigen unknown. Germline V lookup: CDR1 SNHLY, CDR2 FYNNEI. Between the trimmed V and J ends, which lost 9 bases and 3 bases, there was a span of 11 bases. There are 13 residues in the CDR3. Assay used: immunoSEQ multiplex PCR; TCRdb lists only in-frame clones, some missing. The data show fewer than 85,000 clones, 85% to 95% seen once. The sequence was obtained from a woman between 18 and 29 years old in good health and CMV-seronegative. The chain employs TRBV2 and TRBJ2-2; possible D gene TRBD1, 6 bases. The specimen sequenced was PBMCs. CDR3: CARSRGDTGELFF. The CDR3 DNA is TGTGCCAGGAGCAGGGGTGACACCGGGGAGCTGTTTTTT.